The T cell receptor (beta chain) described here comes from a study of T cell changes during pregnancy in multiple sclerosis. Method: immunoSEQ multiplex PCR; TCRdb's copy keeps in-frame clones and lacks some. The sample lists tens of thousands of clones, 90% to 95% occurring once. This clone was detected once. The germline V gene encodes CDR1 MGHRA and CDR2 YSYEKL. Trimming removed 2 bases at V and 5 bases at J, with 16 bases between. The CDR3 loop spans 15 amino acids. The chain combines TRBV4-1 with TRBJ2-7, with D possibly being TRBD1 (5 bases). This receptor was identified in a female donor with multiple sclerosis, enrolled in a pregnancy study. This specimen consisted of peripheral blood, obtained before pregnancy. In DNA form, the CDR3 reads TGCGCCAGCAGCCAAAATACAGGTCCCCTCCACGAGCAGTACTTC. Protein: CASSQNTGPLHEQYF.